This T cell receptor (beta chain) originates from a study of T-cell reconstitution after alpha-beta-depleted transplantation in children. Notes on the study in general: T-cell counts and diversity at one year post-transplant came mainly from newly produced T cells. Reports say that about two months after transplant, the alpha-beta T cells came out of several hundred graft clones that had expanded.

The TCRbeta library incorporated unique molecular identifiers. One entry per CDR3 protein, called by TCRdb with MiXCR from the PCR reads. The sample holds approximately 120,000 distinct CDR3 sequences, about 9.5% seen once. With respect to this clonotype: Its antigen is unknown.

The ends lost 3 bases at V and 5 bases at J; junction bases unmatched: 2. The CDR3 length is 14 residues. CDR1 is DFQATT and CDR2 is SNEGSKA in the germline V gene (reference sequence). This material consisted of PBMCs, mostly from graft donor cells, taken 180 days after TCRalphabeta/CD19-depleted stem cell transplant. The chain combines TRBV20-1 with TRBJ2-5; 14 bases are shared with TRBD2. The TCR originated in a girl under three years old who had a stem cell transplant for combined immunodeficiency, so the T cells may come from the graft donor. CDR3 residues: CSASRLAGGETQYF. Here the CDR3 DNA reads TGCAGTGCTAGTCGACTAGCGGGGGGGGAGACCCAGTACTTC.